The clone carrying this TCR beta chain showed up just a few times. Its antigen remains unidentified. This CDR3 has 16 amino acids. CDR1 KGHSH and CDR2 LQKENI come from the germline V gene. The V segment lost 4 bases and the J segment 2 bases; nucleotides outside the gene matches: 7. The sample is drawn from a study of identical twins. Findings and caveats of the study: Where out-of-frame alpha sequences were twin-shared, they showed excess low generation probability. Findings came from cross-sectional statistics, without long-term follow-up of donors.

TCRdb ran MiXCR on the 5' RACE reads and lists one entry per CDR3 protein. The table shows approximately 550,000 distinct CDR3 sequences, with about a fifth occurring only once. These data were likewise used in another study, on yellow fever vaccine responses in identical twins.

This chain joins TRBV18 and TRBJ2-3, with 9 positions matching TRBD2. Sequenced sample: CD4+ T cells sorted from blood. This TCR derives from a woman aged 18-30 years in good health. The CDR3: CASSQVAGAYTDTQYF. The DNA for the CDR3 is TGTGCCAGCTCACAAGTAGCGGGGGCCTACACAGATACGCAGTATTTT.